Listed below are T cell receptor beta chains from one sample, sequenced in a study of vaccination and CD4 T cells after COVID-19. From the PCR reads, TCRdb called clonotypes with MiXCR, one entry per CDR3 protein. This table has roughly 13,000 distinct CDR3 sequences, about 33% appearing once. These receptors have no identified antigens. The sequenced sample was CD4+ T cells from blood, cultured in vitro, obtained after SARS-CoV-2 vaccination. The receptors here all came from a human donor who had recovered from COVID-19. Both conserved end residues are part of each CDR3. D genes are given only for firm matches. Clone size is not always given. Where it is, it says once, few, many or a class for expanded clones.

D: .
length: 14
J: TRBJ2-5
V: TRBV11-3
size: .
CDR3: CASSSRQTQETQYF
DNA: TGTGCCAGCAGCTCCCGACAGACCCAAGAGACCCAGTACTTC

D: .
length: 15
J: TRBJ2-3
V: TRBV18
size: .
CDR3: CASSLTPGVGDTQYF
DNA: TGTGCCAGCTCACTAACTCCCGGGGTGGGAGATACGCAGTATTTT

D: TRBD1
length: 14
J: TRBJ1-2
V: TRBV7-2
size: .
CDR3: CASRPDRREVGYTF
DNA: TGTGCCAGTCGCCCGGACAGGAGGGAAGTCGGCTACACCTTC

D: .
length: 12
J: TRBJ1-1
V: TRBV20-1
size: .
CDR3: CSARTLDTEAFF
DNA: TGCAGTGCTAGGACCCTGGACACTGAAGCTTTCTTT

D: .
length: 13
J: TRBJ2-7
V: TRBV6-1
size: .
CDR3: CASSQGYWDEQYF
DNA: TGTGCCAGCAGTCAGGGGTATTGGGACGAGCAGTACTTC

D: .
length: 15
J: TRBJ1-4
V: TRBV4-1
size: once
CDR3: CASSQEWSGGEKLFF
DNA: TGCGCCAGCAGCCAAGAATGGTCAGGTGGGGAAAAACTGTTTTTT

D: .
length: 16
J: TRBJ2-2
V: TRBV7-9
size: few
CDR3: CASRGLEQANTGELFF
DNA: TGTGCCAGCAGGGGGTTAGAACAGGCGAACACCGGGGAGCTGTTTTTT

D: .
length: 13
J: TRBJ2-2
V: TRBV7-2
size: .
CDR3: CASSLQDAGELFF
DNA: TGTGCCAGCAGCTTACAGGACGCCGGGGAGCTGTTTTTT

D: TRBD2
length: 16
J: TRBJ2-3
V: TRBV7-9
size: .
CDR3: CASSSPRVAGGDTQYF
DNA: TGTGCCAGCAGCTCCCCTCGGGTAGCGGGAGGAGATACGCAGTATTTT

D: TRBD1
length: 14
J: TRBJ1-1
V: TRBV5-1
size: .
CDR3: CASRPTGGSTEAFF
DNA: TGCGCCAGCAGACCTACAGGGGGGAGCACTGAAGCTTTCTTT

D: TRBD1
length: 15
J: TRBJ2-5
V: TRBV18
size: .
CDR3: CASSPRTGEGETQYF
DNA: TGTGCCAGCTCACCACGGACAGGGGAGGGAGAGACCCAGTACTTC

D: .
length: 14
J: TRBJ1-2
V: TRBV5-1
size: .
CDR3: CASSLGQANYGYTF
DNA: TGCGCCAGCAGCCTGGGACAAGCTAACTATGGCTACACCTTC

D: .
length: 14
J: TRBJ2-3
V: TRBV14
size: .
CDR3: CASSQWEPTDTQYF
DNA: TGTGCCAGCAGCCAGTGGGAACCGACAGATACGCAGTATTTT

D: TRBD2
length: 16
J: TRBJ2-7
V: TRBV2
size: .
CDR3: CASSGYRLAGAEEQYF
DNA: TGTGCCAGCAGTGGCTACAGACTAGCGGGAGCGGAGGAGCAGTACTTC

D: TRBD1
length: 17
J: TRBJ2-2
V: TRBV27
size: few
CDR3: CASSPIPDRVGTGELFF
DNA: TGTGCCAGCAGTCCGATACCCGACAGGGTAGGGACCGGGGAGCTGTTTTTT

D: .
length: 14
J: TRBJ2-3
V: TRBV6-1
size: .
CDR3: CASRSERGTDTQYF
DNA: TGTGCCAGCAGATCGGAGCGCGGCACAGATACGCAGTATTTT

D: .
length: 14
J: TRBJ2-3
V: TRBV24-1
size: .
CDR3: CATSDFLGADTQYF
DNA: TGTGCCACCAGTGATTTCCTTGGGGCCGATACGCAGTATTTT

D: .
length: 14
J: TRBJ2-1
V: TRBV6-2/TRBV6-3
size: .
CDR3: CASSPPRQANEQFF
DNA: TGTGCCAGCAGTCCCCCGAGACAGGCCAATGAGCAGTTCTTC

D: TRBD2
length: 15
J: TRBJ2-3
V: TRBV7-2
size: .
CDR3: CASSPQAGGTDTQYF
DNA: TGTGCCAGCAGCCCCCAGGCGGGGGGAACAGATACGCAGTATTTT

D: TRBD1
length: 18
J: TRBJ1-1
V: TRBV20-1
size: few
CDR3: CSVKRGVFRGAVDTEAFF
DNA: TGCAGTGTCAAGAGGGGTGTTTTCAGGGGGGCTGTCGACACTGAAGCTTTCTTT

D: .
length: 13
J: TRBJ2-7
V: TRBV29-1
size: .
CDR3: CSVEERSGYEQYF
DNA: TGCAGCGTTGAAGAACGATCCGGTTACGAGCAGTACTTC

D: .
length: 14
J: TRBJ1-5
V: TRBV6-1
size: few
CDR3: CASSPRDPSQPQHF
DNA: TGTGCCAGCAGTCCCCGGGACCCGAGTCAGCCCCAGCATTTT

D: .
length: 15
J: TRBJ2-1
V: TRBV28
size: .
CDR3: CASSPTSRSYNEQFF
DNA: TGTGCCAGCAGTCCGACCTCGCGCTCCTACAATGAGCAGTTCTTC

D: TRBD2
length: 15
J: TRBJ2-1
V: TRBV27
size: .
CDR3: CASSLRGRVGNEQFF
DNA: TGTGCCAGCAGTTTGCGAGGGAGGGTTGGGAATGAGCAGTTCTTC

D: TRBD2
length: 18
J: TRBJ2-2
V: TRBV7-2
size: .
CDR3: CASSPKLTGTSGTGELFF
DNA: TGTGCCAGCAGCCCCAAACTTACCGGGACTAGCGGCACCGGGGAGCTGTTTTTT

D: TRBD1
length: 15
J: TRBJ1-6
V: TRBV25-1
size: few
CDR3: CASSEHEQGQSPLHF
DNA: TGTGCCAGCAGTGAGCACGAACAGGGGCAATCACCCCTCCACTTT

D: .
length: 12
J: TRBJ1-2
V: TRBV28
size: few
CDR3: CASSLREYGYTF
DNA: TGTGCCAGCAGTTTACGGGAGTATGGCTACACCTTC

D: .
length: 19
J: TRBJ1-6
V: TRBV7-8
size: few
CDR3: CASSLHQRGVGSYNSPLHF
DNA: TGTGCCAGCAGCTTGCATCAAAGGGGCGTTGGGTCCTATAATTCACCCCTCCACTTT

D: .
length: 18
J: TRBJ2-4
V: TRBV11-2
size: .
CDR3: CASSSDGNQGLAKNIQYF
DNA: TGTGCCAGCAGCTCCGACGGCAATCAGGGACTAGCCAAAAACATTCAGTACTTC

D: .
length: 11
J: TRBJ2-7
V: TRBV28
size: .
CDR3: CASSTLGERYF
DNA: TGTGCCAGCAGTACCCTTGGGGAGAGGTACTTC

D: .
length: 13
J: TRBJ1-1
V: TRBV20-1
size: few
CDR3: CSAPPQAHTEAFF
DNA: TGCAGTGCTCCTCCTCAAGCTCACACTGAAGCTTTCTTT

D: TRBD1
length: 14
J: TRBJ1-4
V: TRBV7-2
size: few
CDR3: CASSPRDRVEKLFF
DNA: TGTGCCAGCAGCCCAAGGGACAGGGTTGAAAAACTGTTTTTT

D: .
length: 14
J: TRBJ2-2
V: TRBV7-2
size: few
CDR3: CASSSRTDTGELFF
DNA: TGTGCCAGCAGCTCTAGGACCGATACCGGGGAGCTGTTTTTT